Each of the 31 T cell receptor beta chains below was sequenced from the same sample in a study of identical twins. Each CDR3 protein is one row after TCRdb ran MiXCR on the 5' RACE reads. The repertoire holds approximately 690,000 distinct CDR3 sequences, with approximately 6.1% as singletons. Material for sequencing was naive T cells sorted from blood. These receptors were taken from a man younger than 35 in good health.

This clonotype was counted many times. The chain joins TRBV7-9 to TRBJ1-2, with 8 bases identical to TRBD1. Germline values: CDR1 SEHNR, CDR2 FQNEAQ (reference sequence). J was trimmed by 8 bases and V by 4 bases; bases with no gene match: 6. The CDR3 runs to 13 residues. DNA of the CDR3: TGTGCCAGCAGCTCCGGACAGGGAAGAGGCTACACCTTC. Its translation: CASSSGQGRGYTF.

At least ten counts were recorded for this clonotype. CDR3 amino acids: CASSVGQGLQPQHF. CDR3 DNA: TGTGCCAGCAGCGTAGGACAGGGACTTCAGCCCCAGCATTTT. This chain joins TRBV7-2 and TRBJ1-5; 8 positions match TRBD1. The V gene end was trimmed by 5 bases and the J gene end by 6 bases; junction bases not matched to a gene: 6. The CDR3 length is 14 residues. Germline V gives CDR1 SGHTA, CDR2 FQGNSA.

A few counts support this clonotype. V is TRBV4-2 and J is TRBJ1-5, with D perhaps matching TRBD1 (5 bases). The germline gives CDR1 LGHNA, CDR2 YNFKEQ. This CDR3 comprises 17 residues. Trimming cost V 0 bases and J 5 bases, with 17 bases left between them. The CDR3 region is CASSQDRGGSSYQPQHF. The DNA of the CDR3 is TGTGCCAGCAGCCAAGATAGGGGTGGCAGTTCATATCAGCCCCAGCATTTT.

This clonotype was observed at least ten times. The chain couples TRBV7-3 to TRBJ2-3; 10 bases agree with TRBD2. The ends lost 4 bases at V and 2 bases at J; junction bases unmatched: 9. The germline gives CDR1 SGHTA, CDR2 FQGTGA. CDR3 length equals 17 residues. CDR3 nucleotides: TGTGCCAGCAGCTATGATCTAGCGGGAGCGAACACAGATACGCAGTATTTT. This gives the protein CASSYDLAGANTDTQYF. Combining the CDR3 with reference TRBV7-3 and TRBJ2-3 gives the whole variable domain GAGVSQTPSNKVTEKGKYVELRCDPISGHTALYWYRQSLGQGPEFLIYFQGTGAADDSGLPNDRFFAVRPEGSVSTLKIQRTERGDSAVYLCASSYDLAGANTDTQYFGPGTRLTVL.

This chain uses TRBV19 with TRBJ2-5; D perhaps matches TRBD1 (5 bases). The length of the CDR3 is 16 residues. V lost 0 bases, J lost 5 bases, and 16 bases lay in between. Germline lookup yields CDR1 LNHDA and CDR2 SQIVND (reference sequence). The CDR3 bases are TGTGCCAGTAGTATAGATCTGGGGCCAGCCGGGGAGACCCAGTACTTC. Residues: CASSIDLGPAGETQYF.

There are many counts of this clonotype. The gene calls are TRBV13 and TRBJ2-7; D is unresolved. The CDR3 has 14 residues. Germline loops: CDR1 PRHDT, CDR2 FYEKMQ (reference sequence). V dropped 2 bases and J dropped 1 base, with 9 bases sitting between them. Here the CDR3 reads CASSLYGRSYEQYV. The DNA of the CDR3 is TGTGCCAGCAGCTTATACGGCAGATCCTACGAGCAGTACGTC.

The chain combines TRBV20-1 with TRBJ2-2, with D perhaps TRBD1 (6 bases). Trimming pared 6 bases from V and 4 bases from J, leaving 21 bases between. The CDR3 covers 16 residues. The germline V gene has CDR1 DFQATT and CDR2 SNEGSKA (reference sequence). The CDR3 reads CSAQYPGAATTGELFF. The DNA for the CDR3 is TGCAGTGCCCAATATCCAGGGGCGGCTACCACCGGGGAGCTGTTTTTT.

This clonotype was recorded a few times. V gene TRBV20-1 combines with J gene TRBJ2-1; possible D gene TRBD2, 5 bases. The CDR3 is 14 amino acids. V gave up 6 bases and J gave up 8 bases, with 20 bases separating them. Germline V gives CDR1 DFQATT, CDR2 SNEGSKA (reference sequence). CDR3 in amino acids: CSALGGLATDEQFF. CDR3 in DNA: TGCAGTGCCCTAGGTGGGTTAGCGACCGATGAGCAGTTCTTC.

In this sample, this clonotype turned up many times. The chain links TRBV29-1 to TRBJ2-7; TRBD2 aligns across 7 bases. CDR1 is SQVTM, CDR2 ANQGSEA, per germline. The CDR3 totals 13 residues. Trimming took 7 bases from V and 4 from J; bases not matched to a gene: 10. CDR3 protein: CSAASGVGYEQYV. The CDR3 DNA sequence: TGCAGCGCTGCTAGCGGAGTGGGATACGAGCAGTACGTC.

The chain links TRBV30 to TRBJ2-2; 8 positions agree with TRBD1. From germline, CDR1 is GTSNPN and CDR2 SVGIG (reference sequence). The CDR3 runs 14 residues. J gave up 6 bases and V 2 bases, and 5 bases lay outside the gene matches. The CDR3 loop is CAWSTGGFAGELFF. CDR3 nucleotide sequence: TGTGCCTGGAGTACAGGGGGGTTCGCCGGGGAGCTGTTTTTT. Filled out from reference TRBV30 and TRBJ2-2, the complete variable domain reads SQTIHQWPATLVQPVGSPLSLECTVEGTSNPNLYWYRQAAGRGLQLLFYSVGIGQISSEVPQNLSASRPQDRQFILSSKKLLLSDSGFYLCAWSTGGFAGELFFGEGSRLTVL.

This clonotype was counted many times. The V and J genes are TRBV6-5 and TRBJ2-7; 8 bases match TRBD1. CDR3 size: 12 residues. Germline CDR1 and CDR2: MNHEY and SVGAGI. V lost 4 bases and J lost 6; bases outside the gene matches: 2. For the CDR3, the DNA is TGTGCCAGCAGTTCGGACAGGGCCGAGCAGTACTTC. This encodes CASSSDRAEQYF.

This clonotype was picked up a small number of times. This chain links TRBV7-3 with TRBJ2-2, with 7 bases that match TRBD2. The ends lost 3 bases at V and 1 base at J; junction bases unmatched: 5. The germline V gene has CDR1 SGHTA and CDR2 FQGTGA. The CDR3 contains 16 residues. The DNA for the CDR3 is TGTGCCAGCAGCTTGATAGCGGGCTTGAACACCGGGGAGCTGTTTTTT. Translation: CASSLIAGLNTGELFF.

This clonotype appeared many times. The gene calls are TRBV7-2 and TRBJ1-6; D not resolved. Germline assignment: CDR1 SGHTA and CDR2 FQGNSA. The CDR3 length is 12 residues. V gave up 3 bases and J gave up 11 bases, with 8 bases separating them. The CDR3 loop reads CASSLADPPLHF. CDR3 DNA: TGTGCCAGCAGCTTGGCCGATCCACCCCTCCACTTT.

The chain uses TRBV20-1 and TRBJ2-7; 7 positions agree with TRBD1. This CDR3 comprises 14 residues. The trim removed 6 bases at V and 0 bases at J, leaving 8 bases unmatched. From germline, CDR1 is DFQATT and CDR2 SNEGSKA (reference sequence). The CDR3 spells CSASRDRYSYEQYF. CDR3 nucleotides: TGCAGTGCGTCCCGGGACAGATACTCCTACGAGCAGTACTTC.

This clonotype occurred many times. V and J are TRBV5-1 and TRBJ2-7; 8 positions agree with TRBD2. The length of the CDR3 is 16 residues. With 1 base clipped from V and 4 bases from J, the junction kept 10 bases outside the gene matches. CDR1 SGHRS and CDR2 YFSETQ come from the germline V gene. As DNA, the CDR3 is TGCGCCAGCAGCTTGTTGGGAGCGGGAGACTCTTACGAGCAGTACTTC. This encodes CASSLLGAGDSYEQYF. The full variable domain, with the rest looked up from reference TRBV5-1 and TRBJ2-7, is KAGVTQTPRYLIKTRGQQVTLSCSPISGHRSVSWYQQTPGQGLQFLFEYFSETQRNKGNFPGRFSGRQFSNSRSEMNVSTLELGDSALYLCASSLLGAGDSYEQYFGPGTRLTVT.

This sequence joins TRBV20-1 and TRBJ2-1, with D hard to call. Germline V lookup: CDR1 DFQATT, CDR2 SNEGSKA (reference sequence). This CDR3 contains 12 residues. V lost 6 bases, J lost 5 bases, and 11 bases lay in between. This CDR3 reads CSAIPFDNEQFF. CDR3 DNA: TGCAGTGCCATCCCCTTTGACAATGAGCAGTTCTTC.

In this sample, this clonotype turned up many times. This sequence joins TRBV6-5 and TRBJ1-5; D unclear. Germline CDR1 is MNHEY and CDR2 is SVGAGI. CDR3 length equals 14 residues. With 0 bases removed from V and 2 bases from J, the gap between germline ends came to 5 bases. CDR3 protein: CASSYSQGNQPQHF. CDR3 bases: TGTGCCAGCAGTTACTCGCAGGGCAATCAGCCCCAGCATTTT.

This clonotype was seen many times. The chain recombines TRBV9 with TRBJ2-1; D is possibly TRBD2 (6 bases). The CDR3 runs to 14 residues. Trimming stripped 1 base from V and 4 bases from J, with 9 bases between. CDR1 is SGDLS and CDR2 is YYNGEE in the germline V gene. The chain's CDR3 is CASSVWGDYNEQFF. In nucleotides, the CDR3 is TGTGCCAGCAGCGTATGGGGGGATTACAATGAGCAGTTCTTC.

This clonotype showed up many times. The rearrangement uses TRBV6-2 or TRBV6-3 and TRBJ2-1; 7 bases are a match to TRBD2. The CDR3 is 14 amino acids. Germline V gene sequence: CDR1 MNHEY, CDR2 SVGEGT. Germline trimming cut 4 bases from V and 4 bases from J; bases unmatched to any gene: 4. In nucleotides, the CDR3 is TGTGCCAGCAGTTTCGGGGGAGGGTACAATGAGCAGTTCTTC. Translated, it gives CASSFGGGYNEQFF.

This clonotype was recorded once. This sequence joins TRBV6-1 and TRBJ2-7, with D perhaps TRBD1 or TRBD2 (5 bases each). V gave up 5 bases and J gave up 7 bases, with 24 bases separating them. The germline V gene has CDR1 MNHNS and CDR2 SASEGT. This CDR3 comprises 16 residues. The CDR3 coding sequence is TGTGCCAGCAGTCCCTCCTCAGGGCTCTCCTCGGGGGAGCAGTACTTC. It is translated as CASSPSSGLSSGEQYF.

This chain links TRBV10-1 with TRBJ1-2; 7 nucleotides agree with TRBD1. The germline V gene encodes CDR1 WNHNN and CDR2 SYGVQD (reference sequence). The V and J ends lost 3 bases and 7 bases, in that order; junction bases with no gene match: 5. The CDR3 extends over 13 amino acids. This CDR3 is CASSDRTGFGYTF. As DNA, the CDR3 is TGCGCCAGCAGTGACCGGACAGGCTTTGGCTACACCTTC.

This clonotype was found many times. The rearrangement links TRBV20-1 to TRBJ2-7; 9 bases line up with TRBD2. The trim removed 3 bases at V and 5 bases at J, leaving 2 bases unmatched. CDR1 is DFQATT and CDR2 is SNEGSKA in the germline V gene (reference sequence). This CDR3 comprises 12 residues. The CDR3 spells CSASSGSHEQYF. In nucleotides, the CDR3 is TGCAGTGCTAGTAGCGGGAGCCACGAGCAGTACTTC.

The genes are TRBV18 and TRBJ2-1; 7 bases are a match to TRBD2. The CDR3 is made up of 14 amino acids. Germline V gene data show CDR1 as KGHSH and CDR2 as LQKENI. J was trimmed by 9 bases and V by 0 bases; bases with no gene match: 5. CDR3 sequence: CASSPPGGQSEQFF. CDR3 bases: TGTGCCAGCTCACCACCGGGAGGGCAGAGTGAGCAGTTCTTC.

This clonotype was recorded a few times. J is TRBJ2-1 and V is TRBV28, with 11 bases aligning to TRBD1. The CDR3 spans 15 residues. From germline, CDR1 is MDHEN and CDR2 SYDVKM. The ends lost 5 bases at V and 8 bases at J; junction bases unmatched: 8. CDR3 nucleotides: TGTGCCAGCAGTCTAGGGACAGGGGGATTCCATGAGCAGTTCTTC. It codes for CASSLGTGGFHEQFF.

The V call is TRBV7-2, the J call TRBJ2-7; D perhaps matches TRBD1 (5 bases). The CDR3 is 16 amino acids. CDR1 and CDR2 from the germline V gene are SGHTA and FQGNSA. The V end was cut by 6 bases, the J end by 2 bases, with 20 bases between. The CDR3 spells CASSPLGLESTYEQYF. CDR3 coding DNA: TGTGCCAGCAGTCCCTTGGGGCTCGAAAGTACCTACGAGCAGTACTTC.

The CDR3 sequence: CASSNPGPSQYNEQFF. CDR3 in DNA: TGTGCCAGCAGTAACCCCGGGCCCTCCCAGTACAATGAGCAGTTCTTC. V is TRBV25-1 and J is TRBJ2-1; D is uncertain. Germline V gene data show CDR1 as MGHDK and CDR2 as SYGVNS. The CDR3 length is 16 residues. V gave up 5 bases and J gave up 4 bases, with 18 bases separating them.

The rearrangement joins TRBV14 to TRBJ2-3, with 7 bases identical to TRBD2. CDR1 is SGHDN, CDR2 FVKESK, per germline. This CDR3 has 15 residues. J gave up 2 bases and V 4 bases, and 6 bases lay outside the gene matches. The CDR3 nucleotides read TGTGCCAGCAGCCTCGGACTAGGCCCCACAGATACGCAGTATTTT. Its translation is CASSLGLGPTDTQYF.

The table lists this clonotype with many counts. The V call is TRBV11-2, the J call TRBJ2-3, with TRBD2 identical over 12 bases. The trim removed 4 bases at V and 4 bases at J, leaving 3 bases unmatched. The CDR3 consists of 15 residues. Germline CDR1 is SGHAT and CDR2 is FQNNGV. CDR3 coding DNA: TGTGCCAGCAGCTCTAGCGGGAGGGTTTCAGATACGCAGTATTTT. This sequence encodes CASSSSGRVSDTQYF.

This clonotype showed up just a few times. The rearrangement uses TRBV11-1 and TRBJ2-1; weak D call: TRBD2 (6 bases). This CDR3 has 18 amino acids. V lost 5 bases and J lost 5, with 25 bases in between. Per the germline V gene, CDR1 is SGHAT and CDR2 is FQDESV (reference sequence). The CDR3 here is CASSPTSYGGLMNNEQFF. The DNA of the CDR3 is TGTGCCAGCAGCCCCACTTCATATGGGGGACTTATGAACAATGAGCAGTTCTTC.

The V gene is TRBV2, the J gene TRBJ2-2; TRBD2 agrees at 12 bases. The CDR3 is 14 amino acids. The V gene end was trimmed by 11 bases and the J gene end by 8 bases; junction bases not matched to a gene: 9. Per the germline V gene, CDR1 is SNHLY and CDR2 is FYNNEI. The CDR3 bases are TGTGCCCGTCAGACTAGCGGGAGAACTGGGGAGCTGTTTTTT. Protein product: CARQTSGRTGELFF.

At least ten counts were recorded for this clonotype. This sequence joins TRBV29-1 and TRBJ2-3, with no clear D. The V end lost 7 bases, the J end lost 2 bases, and 13 bases lay between the germline ends. Germline-derived CDR1 and CDR2 are SQVTM and ANQGSEA. This CDR3 has 13 residues. The CDR3 DNA is TGCAGCGCGACTGTTAACCCCACAGATACGCAGTATTTT. Protein sequence: CSATVNPTDTQYF.